This T cell receptor beta chain is from a study of T cell changes during pregnancy in multiple sclerosis. V was trimmed by 6 bases and J by 6 bases, leaving 14 bases between them. The CDR3 has 13 amino acids. CDR1 is MDHEN, CDR2 SYDVKM, per germline. Sequenced by immunoSEQ multiplex PCR; TCRdb stores in-frame clones only, minus some. In the table there are 50,000 to 65,000 clones, approximately 91% of which are singletons. Sequenced material: peripheral blood, taken in the second trimester of pregnancy. The genes are TRBV28 and TRBJ1-1, with no clear D. The sequence was obtained from a female donor with multiple sclerosis, enrolled in a pregnancy study. Written as DNA, the CDR3 is TGTGCCAGCAGCGTCGGGATCGTCCCTGAAGCTTTCTTT. This encodes CASSVGIVPEAFF.